The 25 T cell receptor beta chains reported below all come from one sample, sequenced in a study of blood T cell repertoires in COVID-19. The protocol was immunoSEQ multiplex PCR, while the TCRdb copy is restricted to in-frame clones and leaves out a portion. The data contain 60,000 to 80,000 clones, approximately 86% of them singletons. Sequenced sample: peripheral blood. These receptors were collected from a man aged 70 or older with acute or convalescent COVID-19.

The chain is built from TRBV7-8 and TRBJ2-7; D may be TRBD2 (6 bases). Germline V gene sequence: CDR1 SGHVS, CDR2 FQNEAQ. V lost 7 bases and J 3 bases, leaving 13 bases between the germline ends. This CDR3 has 13 amino acids. The CDR3 DNA reads TGTGCCAGCACCCAAGCGGGCAGCTACGAGCAGTACTTC. Its protein is CASTQAGSYEQYF. The whole variable domain, remainder taken from reference TRBV7-8 and TRBJ2-7, is GAGVSQSPRYKVAKRGQDVALRCDPISGHVSLFWYQQALGQGPEFLTYFQNEAQLDKSGLPSDRFFAERPEGSVSTLKIQRTQQEDSAVYLCASTQAGSYEQYFGPGTRLTVT.

The chain couples TRBV19 to TRBJ2-5, with 8 bases identical to TRBD1. CDR1 is LNHDA, CDR2 SQIVND, per germline (reference sequence). With 7 bases clipped from V and 4 bases from J, the junction kept 17 bases outside the gene matches. The CDR3 runs to 17 residues. The CDR3 region has the DNA TGTGCCAGTAAACGGACTCCAACGGACAGGGTAAGAGAGACCCAGTACTTC. It translates to CASKRTPTDRVRETQYF.

In nucleotides, the CDR3 is TGTGCCAGCAGCCAGGGCACAATTAGCACAGATACGCAGTATTTT. This codes for CASSQGTISTDTQYF. The gene calls are TRBV3-1 (or the pseudogene TRBV3-2) and TRBJ2-3, with D uncertain. Trimming shortened V by 3 bases and J by 0 bases, and 10 bases separated the two germline ends. Germline CDR1 LGHDT, CDR2 YNNKEL (reference sequence). The CDR3 contains 15 residues.

Written as DNA, the CDR3 is TGTGCCACGAGCGCGGGCGGGGCACCTCCCTACGAGCAGTACTTC. Translated, it gives CATSAGGAPPYEQYF. The chain employs TRBV7-2 and TRBJ2-7; the D gene is possibly TRBD2 (6 bases). Per germline, CDR1 SGHTA and CDR2 FQGNSA. Trimming left V 10 bases short and J 2 bases short, with 21 bases between. The CDR3 covers 15 residues.

The genes are TRBV7-9 and TRBJ1-4; a weak D match, TRBD1 (5 bases). V was trimmed by 1 base and J by 5 bases, leaving 11 bases between them. CDR1 is SEHNR and CDR2 is FQNEAQ in the germline V gene (reference sequence). The CDR3 contains 15 residues. CDR3 coding DNA: TGTGCCAGCAGCTTAGTAGAGGACATAAATGAAAAACTGTTTTTT. Its translation is CASSLVEDINEKLFF.

The V call is TRBV3-1 (or the pseudogene TRBV3-2), the J call TRBJ1-2; D remains unclear. The CDR3 contains 14 residues. Trimming removed 0 bases at V and 4 bases at J, with 9 bases between. The V gene's germline CDR1 is LGHDT and CDR2 YNNKEL (reference sequence). The CDR3 here is CASSQDWQFYGYTF. In nucleotides, the CDR3 is TGTGCCAGCAGCCAAGATTGGCAGTTCTATGGCTACACCTTC.

This clone was seen only a few times. The chain joins TRBV5-6 to TRBJ2-7; TRBD1 matches at 9 bases. Germline CDR1 is SGHDT and CDR2 is YYEEEE. Trimming cost V 3 bases and J 2 bases; bases outside gene matches: 3. This CDR3 region has 14 residues. The CDR3 DNA sequence: TGTGCCAGCAGCTATGGGACAGGGCCCTACGAGCAGTACTTC. Translation gives CASSYGTGPYEQYF.

The V gene is TRBV3-1 (or the pseudogene TRBV3-2), the J gene TRBJ2-1; D is perhaps TRBD2 (6 bases). Per germline, CDR1 LGHDT and CDR2 YNNKEL (reference sequence). The ends were cut back, 0 bases at V and 0 bases at J, with 12 bases in the middle. The CDR3 loop spans 17 amino acids. CDR3 residues: CASSQDVGGSSYNEQFF. CDR3 nucleotide sequence: TGTGCCAGCAGCCAAGATGTCGGGGGAAGCTCCTACAATGAGCAGTTCTTC.

This sequence joins TRBV3-1 (or the pseudogene TRBV3-2) and TRBJ2-7; tentative D call: TRBD2 (7 bases). The V end was cut by 5 bases, the J end by 10 bases, with 18 bases between. This CDR3 contains 13 residues. The germline CDR1 and CDR2 sequences are LGHDT and YNNKEL (reference sequence). The CDR3 loop is CASSFRGAPQQYF. The DNA of the CDR3 is TGTGCCAGCAGCTTTCGGGGGGCACCCCAACAGTACTTC.

The genes are TRBV18 and TRBJ2-7; D perhaps matches TRBD1 (6 bases). V shed 5 bases and J shed 3 bases, with 17 bases lying between them. Germline-derived CDR1 and CDR2 are KGHSH and LQKENI. This CDR3 contains 15 residues. The chain's CDR3 is CASSVQGKGFYEQYF. The CDR3 nucleotides are TGTGCCAGCTCAGTACAGGGAAAGGGGTTCTACGAGCAGTACTTC.

The V call is TRBV12-3 or TRBV12-4, the J call TRBJ1-5, with D perhaps matching TRBD1 (6 bases). The CDR3 runs 13 residues. V was shortened by 6 bases and J by 5 bases, with 11 bases between the two germline ends. The CDR3 loop is CASRTGGDQPQHF. The CDR3 DNA follows: TGTGCCAGCAGGACAGGTGGGGATCAGCCCCAGCATTTT.

This chain links TRBV29-1 with TRBJ2-5; 7 bases are shared with TRBD1. Germline V lookup: CDR1 SQVTM, CDR2 ANQGSEA. The V gene end was trimmed by 4 bases and the J gene end by 4 bases; junction bases not matched to a gene: 3. The CDR3 consists of 12 residues. CDR3 nucleotide sequence: TGCAGCGTTGGACAGGGAAGAGAGACCCAGTACTTC. Translated, it gives CSVGQGRETQYF.

V usage is TRBV12-3 or TRBV12-4 and J usage is TRBJ2-1; D might be TRBD2 (5 bases). Trimming removed 3 bases at V and 8 bases at J, with 8 bases between. The CDR3 runs to 12 residues. CDR3 coding DNA: TGTGCCAGCAGTTTTAGCGCGGATGAGCAGTTCTTC. Translating gives CASSFSADEQFF.

V and J are TRBV5-1 and TRBJ2-3, with D possibly TRBD1 on 6 matching bases. There are 13 residues in the CDR3. Deletions cut 2 bases from V and 3 bases from J, with 7 bases between. CDR1 and CDR2 from the germline V gene are SGHRS and YFSETQ. The CDR3 DNA is TGCGCCAGCAGCTTAAGGGGGACAGATACGCAGTATTTT. Protein: CASSLRGTDTQYF.

V usage is TRBV19 and J usage is TRBJ1-4, with D maybe TRBD1 (5 bases). This CDR3 has 15 amino acids. With 6 bases removed from V and 3 bases from J, the gap between germline ends came to 14 bases. In germline, CDR1 is LNHDA, CDR2 SQIVND (reference sequence). The CDR3 bases are TGTGCCAGTAGCATTCTCAGGGATGCTAATGAAAAACTGTTTTTT. The encoded protein is CASSILRDANEKLFF.

The chain joins TRBV5-1 to TRBJ2-1, with D possibly matching TRBD1 (6 bases). The CDR3 has 15 amino acids. CDR1 SGHRS and CDR2 YFSETQ come from the germline V gene. V was cut by 3 bases and J by 8 bases, with 18 bases left in between. The CDR3 spells CASSSTGTGNDEQFF. The CDR3 DNA reads as TGCGCCAGCAGCTCGACCGGTACAGGGAACGATGAGCAGTTCTTC.

The rearrangement links TRBV27 to TRBJ1-3; no firm D call. V shed 6 bases and J shed 4 bases, with 19 bases lying between them. The CDR3 is 16 amino acids. From germline, CDR1 is MNHEY and CDR2 SMNVEV (reference sequence). The CDR3 DNA is TGTGCCAGCAGCCCTAGTTGGGGAGGCCTCGGAAACACCATATATTTT. Translation gives CASSPSWGGLGNTIYF.

This chain connects TRBV5-4 to TRBJ2-2, with 9 bases fitting TRBD1. The CDR3 totals 14 residues. The V and J ends lost 2 bases and 5 bases, in that order; junction bases with no gene match: 1. Germline-derived CDR1 and CDR2 are SGHNT and YYREEE (reference sequence). The CDR3 reads CASSLGQGTGELFF. The CDR3 DNA sequence: TGTGCCAGCAGCTTAGGACAGGGGACCGGGGAGCTGTTTTTT. The complete variable domain, with remaining parts taken from reference TRBV5-4 and TRBJ2-2, reads ETGVTQSPTHLIKTRGQQVTLRCSSQSGHNTVSWYQQALGQGPQFIFQYYREEENGRGNFPPRFSGLQFPNYSSELNVNALELDDSALYLCASSLGQGTGELFFGEGSRLTVL.

The rearrangement uses TRBV7-2 and TRBJ2-2; D is ambiguous. The CDR3 is made up of 15 amino acids. V lost 2 bases to trimming and J lost 3 bases, with 10 bases between them. Germline V lookup: CDR1 SGHTA, CDR2 FQGNSA. The CDR3 here is CASSLSVRYTGELFF. The CDR3 nucleotides are TGTGCCAGCAGCTTATCCGTGAGATACACCGGGGAGCTGTTTTTT.

In this sample, this clone turned up once. This chain uses TRBV5-5 with TRBJ2-1; D not certain. The CDR3 runs 16 residues. Trimming stripped 3 bases from V and 3 bases from J, with 16 bases between. Germline V gives CDR1 SGHKS, CDR2 YYEKEE (reference sequence). CDR3 coding DNA: TGTGCCAGCAGCTCCACGACGAGGAGAATCTACAATGAGCAGTTCTTC. The encoded protein is CASSSTTRRIYNEQFF.

The genes are TRBV15 and TRBJ2-1; the match to TRBD2 covers 10 bases. The CDR3 runs to 14 residues. V lost 8 bases and J lost 9; bases outside the gene matches: 10. Germline CDR1 LNHNV, CDR2 YYDKDF (reference sequence). CDR3 loop: CATVPSGSFSEQFF. The CDR3 DNA reads TGTGCCACCGTCCCTAGCGGGAGTTTTAGTGAGCAGTTCTTC.

This rearrangement joins TRBV6-2 or TRBV6-3 to TRBJ2-1; weak D call: TRBD2 (7 bases). Germline V gene lookup returns CDR1 MNHEY and CDR2 SVGEGT. This CDR3 comprises 17 residues. Trimming removed 2 bases from V and 4 bases from J, with 18 bases in between. The CDR3 coding sequence is TGTGCCAGCAGTTACCTCAGGGGAGGGGGGGCGTACAATGAGCAGTTCTTC. It yields the protein CASSYLRGGGAYNEQFF.

The CDR3 DNA sequence: TGTGCCAGCAGTTTCTCCCCGGGGGGTGCGAACACCGGGGAGCTGTTTTTT. Its protein product is CASSFSPGGANTGELFF. V is TRBV27 and J is TRBJ2-2; 7 nucleotides align to TRBD2. The CDR3 is 17 amino acids. The germline gives CDR1 MNHEY, CDR2 SMNVEV (reference sequence). Trimming at V came to 3 bases and at J to 0 bases, leaving 7 bases not matched to a gene.

This chain uses TRBV19 with TRBJ2-3; weak D call: TRBD2 (6 bases). Between the trimmed V and J ends, which lost 6 bases and 1 base, there was a span of 14 bases. Germline V gene sequence: CDR1 LNHDA, CDR2 SQIVND (reference sequence). The CDR3 is made up of 15 amino acids. Here the CDR3 DNA reads TGTGCCAGTAGCCCCTCCCAGCGGGGCACAGATACGCAGTATTTT. Translation: CASSPSQRGTDTQYF.

This chain uses TRBV29-1 with TRBJ1-4, with TRBD1 identical over 9 bases. The CDR3 spans 13 residues. Trimming at V came to 5 bases and at J to 7 bases, leaving 5 bases not matched to a gene. Germline CDR1 reads SQVTM; CDR2 reads ANQGSEA. CDR3 sequence (DNA): TGCAGCGTTCCACAGGGGGCGGGTGAAAAACTGTTTTTT. Protein product: CSVPQGAGEKLFF.